These 24 T cell receptor beta chains share one sample of origin, sequenced in a study of cytomegalovirus exposure and HLA in healthy donors. PCR primers comprised 60 Vbeta and 13 Jbeta primers. Some clones are missing from TCRdb's copy, which holds only in-frame ones; the method was immunoSEQ multiplex PCR. This sample has about 120,000 clones, with over 75% found just once. Sequencing was performed on PBMCs. These receptor sequences come from a woman aged 18-35 years in good health and CMV-seronegative.

The chain employs TRBV19 and TRBJ2-1, with D tentatively TRBD1 (7 bases). The V gene lost 1 base and the J gene lost 2 bases, with 15 bases spanning the gap. This CDR3 comprises 17 residues. Germline CDR1 reads LNHDA; CDR2 reads SQIVND (reference sequence). CDR3 residues: CASSIVGGQPTYNEQFF. DNA for the CDR3: TGTGCCAGTAGTATAGTGGGGGGACAGCCTACCTACAATGAGCAGTTCTTC. Supplemented by reference TRBV19 and TRBJ2-1, the full variable domain reads DGGITQSPKYLFRKEGQNVTLSCEQNLNHDAMYWYRQDPGQGLRLIYYSQIVNDFQKGDIAEGYSVSREKKESFPLTVTSAQKNPTAFYLCASSIVGGQPTYNEQFFGPGTRLTVL.

This chain links TRBV10-2 with TRBJ2-2; 11 positions match TRBD1. V was clipped by 10 bases and J by 5 bases; unmatched bases: 12. The germline CDR1 and CDR2 sequences are WSHSY and SAAADI. This CDR3 region has 16 residues. The CDR3 DNA reads TGCGCCACCACGCTCGGACAGGGGGCGGTAACCGGGGAGCTGTTTTTT. Protein sequence: CATTLGQGAVTGELFF.

DNA for the CDR3: TGCGCCAGCAGCCCGGACGGGACTAGCGGGGGGGCAATCTACAATGAGCAGTTCTTC. Amino acid sequence: CASSPDGTSGGAIYNEQFF. The chain couples TRBV5-1 to TRBJ2-1; 16 positions match TRBD2. The J segment lost 3 bases and the V segment lost 4 bases, leaving 10 bases of the junction unmatched. Looked up from germline, CDR1 is SGHRS and CDR2 is YFSETQ. This CDR3 is built from 19 residues.

The V gene is TRBV6-5, the J gene TRBJ2-1; 7 bases are shared with TRBD1. CDR1 is MNHEY and CDR2 is SVGAGI in the germline V gene. With 7 bases clipped from V and 10 bases from J, the junction kept 7 bases outside the gene matches. The CDR3 length is 12 residues. CDR3 sequence: CASTNRDREQFF. The CDR3 DNA reads as TGTGCCAGCACAAACAGGGACAGAGAGCAGTTCTTC.

This clone was detected only once. The CDR3 carries no conserved terminal phenylalanine or tryptophan, so it likely arises from a read error. This chain links TRBV5-4 with TRBJ1-1; the match to TRBD1 covers 12 bases. Germline-derived CDR1 and CDR2 are SGHNT and YYREEE (reference sequence). The ends lost 4 bases at V and 0 bases at J; junction bases unmatched: 13. The CDR3 is made up of 19 amino acids. For the CDR3, the DNA is TGTGCCAGCAGCCCAAGTGTAGGGACAGGGGGCGGAATGAACACTGAAGCTTTCCTT. Encoded protein: CASSPSVGTGGGMNTEAFL.

The gene calls are TRBV7-6 and TRBJ1-2; possibly TRBD1 for D (6 bases). This CDR3 has 16 residues. Trimming pared 5 bases from V and 1 base from J, leaving 17 bases between. The germline V gene has CDR1 SGHVS and CDR2 FNYEAQ. The DNA for the CDR3 is TGTGCCAGCAGCCCCAGAATGGGGGACAATAACTATGGCTACACCTTC. This sequence encodes CASSPRMGDNNYGYTF.

By share, this clone counts as medium-sized. This chain links TRBV2 with TRBJ1-1, with D possibly TRBD1 on 5 matching bases. CDR1 is SNHLY, CDR2 FYNNEI, per germline. The CDR3 runs 13 residues. V gave up 9 bases and J gave up 2 bases, with 13 bases separating them. CDR3 sequence: CARKGGDNTEAFF. In nucleotides, the CDR3 is TGTGCCAGGAAGGGAGGGGATAACACTGAAGCTTTCTTT.

V and J are TRBV7-8 and TRBJ2-1, with 8 bases aligning to TRBD1. Germline values: CDR1 SGHVS, CDR2 FQNEAQ. Losses at the gene ends were 5 bases for V and 16 bases for J; bases not matched to a gene: 13. The CDR3 extends over 13 amino acids. CDR3 coding DNA: TGTGCCAGCAGCACTACGGACAGGGACCTCAACTTCTTC. Translated, it gives CASSTTDRDLNFF.

The J gene is TRBJ2-2, the V gene TRBV28, with 7 bases fitting TRBD2. The CDR3 extends over 13 amino acids. Per the germline V gene, CDR1 is MDHEN and CDR2 is SYDVKM. V shed 6 bases and J 4 bases; nucleotides not matched to a gene: 2. The CDR3 DNA sequence: TGTGCCAGCAGATGGGGGGGCACCGGGGAGCTGTTTTTT. This encodes CASRWGGTGELFF.

In this sample, this clone turned up once. V usage is TRBV15 and J usage is TRBJ1-2, with D uncertain. Looked up from germline, CDR1 is LNHNV and CDR2 is YYDKDF (reference sequence). The V and J ends lost 4 bases and 6 bases respectively, with 18 bases between them. This CDR3 contains 15 residues. In DNA form, the CDR3 reads TGTGCCACCAGCACAGAGACACGGAAAACGCATGGCTACACCTTC. It translates to CATSTETRKTHGYTF.

This clone was recorded only once. In nucleotides, the CDR3 is TGTGCCAGCACCGTCCCAGGATATAATTCACCCCTCCACTTT. Translating gives CASTVPGYNSPLHF. V is TRBV2 and J is TRBJ1-6; the D is unclear. V was trimmed by 7 bases and J by 4 bases, leaving 11 bases between them. CDR1 and CDR2 (germline): SNHLY, FYNNEI. The CDR3 sequence is 14 residues long.

The chain joins TRBV5-4 to TRBJ1-5; 7 positions agree with TRBD1. Looked up from germline, CDR1 is SGHNT and CDR2 is YYREEE (reference sequence). There are 17 residues in the CDR3. With V trimmed by 1 base and J by 2 bases, 9 bases remained unmatched. The DNA for the CDR3 is TGTGCCAGCAGCTTGACGGCAGGGGGTCGAGGCAATCAGCCCCAGCATTTT. Protein product: CASSLTAGGRGNQPQHF.

The CDR3 DNA sequence: TGTGCCAGCAGCTTCAACAGGGCCGGGGAGCTGTTTTTT. Translation: CASSFNRAGELFF. The chain couples TRBV7-2 to TRBJ2-2; TRBD1 is a possible D gene (6 bases). This CDR3 is built from 13 residues. The V end lost 3 bases, the J end lost 6 bases, and 8 bases lay between the germline ends. The germline CDR1 and CDR2 sequences are SGHTA and FQGNSA.

This chain uses TRBV9 with TRBJ2-7; 9 bases are a match to TRBD2. Germline CDR1 SGDLS, CDR2 YYNGEE. V lost 1 base to trimming and J lost 7 bases; unmatched junction nucleotides: 6. The CDR3 is made up of 14 amino acids. CDR3 sequence reads: CASSVYQAGGEQYF. CDR3 DNA: TGTGCCAGCAGCGTATACCAAGCGGGAGGTGAGCAGTACTTC.

The chain is built from TRBV7-9 and TRBJ1-1, with D possibly matching TRBD1 (5 bases). There are 15 residues in the CDR3. V dropped 3 bases and J dropped 6 bases, with 17 bases sitting between them. Germline assignment: CDR1 SEHNR and CDR2 FQNEAQ (reference sequence). The CDR3 reads CASSLRGGMGPEAFF. CDR3 coding DNA: TGTGCCAGCAGCTTGAGGGGAGGGATGGGGCCTGAAGCTTTCTTT.

In its sample, this clone was seen once. V and J are TRBV25-1 and TRBJ2-3; D may be TRBD1 (5 bases). The V gene lost 6 bases and the J gene lost 6 bases, with 10 bases spanning the gap. Germline V gene sequence: CDR1 MGHDK, CDR2 SYGVNS. The CDR3 sequence is 12 residues long. CDR3 region: CASSLGADTQYF. For the CDR3, the DNA is TGTGCCAGCAGCCTAGGGGCGGATACGCAGTATTTT.

The chain joins TRBV2 to TRBJ1-2, with unresolved D. The V gene's germline CDR1 is SNHLY and CDR2 FYNNEI. Trimming took off 7 bases at V and 4 bases at J, with 7 bases between the two ends. This CDR3 is 11 amino acids long. CDR3 DNA sequence: TGTGCCAGCACCTTATCCTATGGCTACACCTTC. Translation gives CASTLSYGYTF. The variable domain in full, with the rest retrieved from reference TRBV2 and TRBJ1-2, is EPEVTQTPSHQVTQMGQEVILRCVPISNHLYFYWYRQILGQKVEFLVSFYNNEISEKSEIFDDQFSVERPDGSNFTLKIRSTKLEDSAMYFCASTLSYGYTFGSGTRLTVV.

J is TRBJ1-6 and V is TRBV7-2; D unresolved. CDR1 and CDR2 from the germline V gene are SGHTA and FQGNSA. This CDR3 contains 15 residues. Trimming stripped 6 bases from V and 13 bases from J, with 22 bases between. The CDR3 loop reads CASRREGGRNFPLHF. The CDR3 region has the DNA TGTGCCAGCAGACGAGAGGGAGGAAGGAACTTCCCCCTCCACTTT.

The CDR3 loop is CASSWRDRGETQYF. The DNA for the CDR3 is TGTGCCAGCAGCTGGCGGGACAGGGGGGAGACCCAGTACTTC. The V and J genes are TRBV5-4 and TRBJ2-5; TRBD1 agrees at 11 bases. V lost 3 bases, J lost 5 bases, and 3 bases stayed unmatched. Per the germline V gene, CDR1 is SGHNT and CDR2 is YYREEE (reference sequence). The CDR3 loop spans 14 amino acids.

The chain joins TRBV25-1 to TRBJ2-7; D is possibly TRBD1 (5 bases). The V end was cut by 6 bases, the J end by 0 bases, with 9 bases between. This CDR3 contains 13 residues. Germline CDR1 and CDR2: MGHDK and SYGVNS. CDR3 amino acids: CASRTDVSYEQYF. The CDR3 DNA follows: TGTGCCAGCAGGACAGACGTCTCCTACGAGCAGTACTTC.

The chain couples TRBV6-6 to TRBJ1-5; D ambiguous. The CDR3 is 15 amino acids. The ends were cut back, 2 bases at V and 4 bases at J, with 12 bases in the middle. The germline V gene encodes CDR1 MNHNY and CDR2 SVGAGI (reference sequence). In DNA, the CDR3 is TGTGCCAGCAGTTACGTTTCACCGGTAAATCAGCCCCAGCATTTT. The encoded protein is CASSYVSPVNQPQHF.

This sequence joins TRBV20-1 and TRBJ1-1; 8 bases match TRBD1. Germline trimming cut 3 bases from V and 10 bases from J; bases unmatched to any gene: 4. The CDR3 length is 11 residues. Germline V CDR1 and CDR2: DFQATT, SNEGSKA (reference sequence). This chain's CDR3 is CSASITGGAFF. CDR3 bases: TGCAGTGCTAGTATAACAGGGGGAGCTTTCTTT.

V usage is TRBV6-1 and J usage is TRBJ2-4; TRBD1 aligns across 11 bases. The germline V gene has CDR1 MNHNS and CDR2 SASEGT. The CDR3 length is 14 residues. Losses at the gene ends were 5 bases for V and 7 bases for J; bases not matched to a gene: 4. Here the CDR3 reads CASSSGQGGNIQYF. The CDR3 region has the DNA TGTGCCAGCAGTTCGGGACAGGGGGGGAACATTCAGTACTTC.

This chain links TRBV13 with TRBJ2-3; possible D gene TRBD1, 5 bases. Germline CDR1 PRHDT, CDR2 FYEKMQ (reference sequence). The ends were cut back, 6 bases at V and 7 bases at J, with 14 bases in the middle. This CDR3 has 13 amino acids. CDR3 nucleotide sequence: TGTGCCAGCAGAGGGGCCGGGCCGTATACGCAGTATTTT. Its protein product is CASRGAGPYTQYF.